The 27 T cell receptor beta chains below come from one sample, sequenced in a study of blood T cell repertoires in COVID-19. The protocol was immunoSEQ multiplex PCR, while the TCRdb copy is restricted to in-frame clones and leaves out a portion. The top ten clones hold approximately 9.9% of a sample with around 94,000 clones, around 80% of them seen once. The sequenced sample consisted of peripheral blood. Receptors originate from a man aged 60-69 years with active or convalescent COVID-19.

The chain recombines TRBV10-3 with TRBJ2-1, with unresolved D. In germline, CDR1 is ENHRY, CDR2 SYGVKD. Deletions cut 0 bases from V and 6 bases from J, with 15 bases between. This CDR3 is 16 amino acids long. The CDR3 spells CAISESSVLESNEQFF. The DNA for the CDR3 is TGTGCCATCAGTGAGTCGAGTGTGCTAGAGAGCAATGAGCAGTTCTTC.

This chain joins TRBV27 and TRBJ2-7, with D hard to call. This CDR3 spans 13 amino acids. Deletions cut 9 bases from V and 3 bases from J, with 15 bases between. Germline loops: CDR1 MNHEY, CDR2 SMNVEV (reference sequence). The CDR3 region is CASRGTHYYEQYV. In DNA form, the CDR3 reads TGTGCCAGTAGAGGAACCCACTACTACGAGCAGTACGTC.

The chain couples TRBV5-1 to TRBJ2-1; TRBD2 matches 13 bases. J was trimmed by 5 bases and V by 4 bases; bases with no gene match: 18. This CDR3 comprises 20 residues. CDR1 and CDR2 (germline): SGHRS, YFSETQ. CDR3 sequence reads: CASSPRKNSGTSGTDNEQFF. DNA for the CDR3: TGCGCCAGCAGCCCTCGTAAGAACTCCGGGACTAGCGGGACGGACAATGAGCAGTTCTTC.

V is TRBV9 and J is TRBJ2-1; weak D call: TRBD2 (6 bases). Trimming stripped 0 bases from V and 0 bases from J, with 10 bases between. Germline CDR1 and CDR2: SGDLS and YYNGEE. The CDR3 spans 16 residues. The CDR3 spells CASSVALGGSYNEQFF. As DNA, the CDR3 is TGTGCCAGCAGCGTAGCTTTGGGGGGCTCCTACAATGAGCAGTTCTTC.

This chain joins TRBV25-1 and TRBJ2-5, with unresolved D. The CDR3 loop spans 10 amino acids. CDR1 MGHDK and CDR2 SYGVNS come from the germline V gene. The V end was cut by 7 bases, the J end by 7 bases, with 7 bases between. The CDR3 DNA reads TGTGCCAGCATGCAGGTGACCCAGTACTTC. It translates to CASMQVTQYF.

This rearrangement joins TRBV28 to TRBJ2-1; 7 bases are a match to TRBD2. The V gene's germline CDR1 is MDHEN and CDR2 SYDVKM. V dropped 6 bases and J dropped 2; count of bases not matched to a gene: 4. The CDR3 consists of 14 residues. CDR3 sequence: CASRELAAYNEQFF. The CDR3 DNA follows: TGTGCCAGCAGGGAGCTAGCGGCCTACAATGAGCAGTTCTTC.

The chain joins TRBV6-5 to TRBJ2-6; D call uncertain. The CDR3 totals 15 residues. Germline assignment: CDR1 MNHEY and CDR2 SVGAGI. V lost 5 bases and J 0 bases, leaving 8 bases between the germline ends. The CDR3 sequence is CASSLWPSGANVLTF. Written as DNA, the CDR3 is TGTGCCAGCAGTCTCTGGCCCTCTGGGGCCAACGTCCTGACTTTC.

As for this clone: Germline is not matched at one junction end, which may reflect a read error. The genes are TRBV29-1 and TRBJ1-1, with a weak D call TRBD1 (6 bases). The CDR3 has 13 amino acids. Germline V gives CDR1 SQVTM, CDR2 ANQGSEA. The CDR3 reads CSALPGAHTGAFF. In nucleotides, the CDR3 is TGCAGCGCCCTGCCAGGGGCGCACACTGGAGCTTTCTTT.

The chain employs TRBV9 and TRBJ1-1; D is possibly TRBD1 (5 bases). CDR3 length: 17 residues. V lost 0 bases, J lost 3 bases, and 18 bases lay in between. Germline V gene lookup returns CDR1 SGDLS and CDR2 YYNGEE. The CDR3 here is CASSVEAAPQGDTEAFF. CDR3 in DNA: TGTGCCAGCAGCGTAGAGGCGGCACCCCAAGGGGACACTGAAGCTTTCTTT.

The rearrangement joins TRBV4-1 to TRBJ1-4; no reliable D call. Trimming left V 3 bases short and J 0 bases short, with 8 bases between. The germline V gene has CDR1 MGHRA and CDR2 YSYEKL. This CDR3 has 15 residues. The CDR3: CASSHLPATNEKLFF. CDR3 in DNA: TGCGCCAGCAGCCACCTGCCGGCAACTAATGAAAAACTGTTTTTT.

This chain uses TRBV5-1 with TRBJ1-3; 9 bases agree with TRBD1. V lost 3 bases, J lost 4 bases, and 5 bases stayed unmatched. This CDR3 has 15 residues. Germline CDR1 reads SGHRS; CDR2 reads YFSETQ. CDR3 sequence: CASSSTGGPGNTIYF. Here the CDR3 DNA reads TGCGCCAGCAGCTCGACAGGGGGACCGGGAAACACCATATATTTT.

Here the CDR3 reads CASRGQGNTEAFF. The DNA for the CDR3 is TGCGCCAGCAGGGGACAGGGGAACACTGAAGCTTTCTTT. The V gene is TRBV5-1, the J gene TRBJ1-1; 9 bases line up with TRBD1. CDR1 and CDR2 from the germline V gene are SGHRS and YFSETQ. CDR3 length equals 13 residues. With 5 bases clipped from V and 1 base from J, the junction kept 0 bases outside the gene matches.

The chain uses TRBV15 and TRBJ2-5; D perhaps matches TRBD2 (7 bases). Germline-derived CDR1 and CDR2 are LNHNV and YYDKDF (reference sequence). V was pared by 0 bases and J by 2 bases, with 16 bases between. This CDR3 is 17 amino acids long. CDR3 DNA sequence: TGTGCCACCAGCAGAGATAAGGGGGGGCCTTATCAAGAGACCCAGTACTTC. Amino acids: CATSRDKGGPYQETQYF.

The chain links TRBV6-5 to TRBJ1-5, with D unresolved. CDR1 is MNHEY and CDR2 is SVGAGI in the germline V gene. The CDR3 runs 15 residues. Trimming took 4 bases from V and 2 from J, leaving 12 bases between them. Here the CDR3 reads CASSSLTPGNQPQHF. DNA of the CDR3: TGTGCCAGCAGTTCCTTAACCCCGGGCAATCAGCCCCAGCATTTT.

This chain joins TRBV15 and TRBJ1-1; D is ambiguous. The germline V gene has CDR1 LNHNV and CDR2 YYDKDF (reference sequence). This CDR3 has 15 amino acids. Deletions cut 0 bases from V and 1 base from J, with 9 bases between. The CDR3 loop reads CATSRDLTPNTEAFF. In DNA form, the CDR3 reads TGTGCCACCAGCAGAGATCTAACCCCGAACACTGAAGCTTTCTTT.

The rearrangement uses TRBV27 and TRBJ2-1; TRBD2 agrees at 9 bases. V dropped 3 bases and J dropped 10; count of bases not matched to a gene: 13. CDR1 and CDR2 (germline): MNHEY, SMNVEV (reference sequence). The CDR3 is made up of 16 amino acids. The CDR3 nucleotides read TGTGCCAGCAGTTTGTCGGGCGGGAGGGCCGAGGGCGAGCAGTTCTTC. This codes for CASSLSGGRAEGEQFF.

This clone was picked up a small number of times. This sequence joins TRBV5-1 and TRBJ1-4; D call uncertain. Trimming took 1 base from V and 7 from J, leaving 14 bases between them. This CDR3 is 15 amino acids long. CDR1 is SGHRS, CDR2 YFSETQ, per germline. The CDR3 DNA sequence: TGCGCCAGCAGCTTGAGTGGTGGAGATGGTGAAAAACTGTTTTTT. Residues: CASSLSGGDGEKLFF.

There are a few counts of this clone. The chain has TRBV3-1 (or the pseudogene TRBV3-2) and TRBJ2-7, with 7 bases that match TRBD1. This CDR3 comprises 13 residues. Per germline, CDR1 LGHDT and CDR2 YNNKEL (reference sequence). The J segment lost 9 bases and the V segment lost 11 bases, leaving 16 bases of the junction unmatched. The CDR3 DNA is TGTGCCCCGACCGGGACAGTACCTCTCGGGCAGTACTTC. As protein: CAPTGTVPLGQYF.

The gene calls are TRBV2 and TRBJ2-7, with 7 bases that match TRBD1. Germline CDR1 is SNHLY and CDR2 is FYNNEI. The CDR3 covers 15 residues. The junction had 8 bases not matched to a gene; V was cut back by 4 bases and J by 2 bases. CDR3 DNA: TGTGCCAGCAGTGGCGACAGGGTAATCCCCTACGAGCAGTACTTC. Protein: CASSGDRVIPYEQYF.

The chain recombines TRBV7-3 with TRBJ2-3, with TRBD2 matching over 9 bases. V shed 2 bases, J shed 6 bases, and the junction held 3 bases outside the gene matches. Germline values: CDR1 SGHTA, CDR2 FQGTGA. CDR3 length: 14 amino acids. This CDR3 is CASSLSLAGDTQYF. CDR3 DNA: TGTGCCAGCAGCTTATCGCTAGCGGGGGATACGCAGTATTTT.

Details on this clone: At the DNA level, this CDR3 is encoded by other sequences in the same sample as well. V and J are TRBV6-5 and TRBJ1-1; D perhaps matches TRBD1 (5 bases). Germline V lookup: CDR1 MNHEY, CDR2 SVGAGI. Trimming shortened V by 0 bases and J by 1 base, and 6 bases separated the two germline ends. The CDR3 spans 14 residues. The CDR3 nucleotides are TGTGCCAGCAGTTACTCCGGGGGGAACACTGAAGCTTTCTTT. This gives the protein CASSYSGGNTEAFF.

This clone was counted at least ten times. This chain joins TRBV12-3 or TRBV12-4 and TRBJ2-4, with TRBD1 matching 9 bases. V lost 7 bases and J lost 7; bases outside the gene matches: 2. This CDR3 has 12 amino acids. The CDR3 region is CASKGTGNIQYF. In DNA form, the CDR3 reads TGTGCCAGCAAGGGGACAGGGAACATTCAGTACTTC.

V usage is TRBV9 and J usage is TRBJ2-5; TRBD2 agrees at 7 bases. J gave up 4 bases and V 2 bases, and 5 bases lay outside the gene matches. The germline CDR1 and CDR2 sequences are SGDLS and YYNGEE. The CDR3 loop spans 14 amino acids. CDR3 sequence: CASSVRAGVETQYF. CDR3 DNA sequence: TGTGCCAGCAGCGTTCGGGCGGGAGTAGAGACCCAGTACTTC.

This clone has a handful of counts. The chain joins TRBV5-1 to TRBJ2-2, with 11 bases that match TRBD2. V lost 4 bases, J lost 5 bases, and 7 bases stayed unmatched. Germline CDR1 reads SGHRS; CDR2 reads YFSETQ. CDR3 length: 16 amino acids. The CDR3 DNA reads as TGCGCCAGCAGCCGAGAGACTAGCGGGAAAACCGGGGAGCTGTTTTTT. It codes for CASSRETSGKTGELFF.

J is TRBJ2-1 and V is TRBV30; 11 bases align to TRBD2. J was trimmed by 4 bases and V by 0 bases; bases with no gene match: 5. The CDR3 sequence is 16 residues long. Germline CDR1 is GTSNPN and CDR2 is SVGIG (reference sequence). The CDR3 nucleotides read TGTGCCTGGAGTGTAAGAGGGACTAGCGGTTACAATGAGCAGTTCTTC. This encodes CAWSVRGTSGYNEQFF.

J is TRBJ1-6 and V is TRBV30; 7 nucleotides align to TRBD1. CDR1 and CDR2 (germline): GTSNPN, SVGIG (reference sequence). Germline trimming cut 7 bases from V and 10 bases from J; bases unmatched to any gene: 13. The CDR3 is made up of 14 amino acids. The CDR3 loop reads CASTPGTALSPLHF. The CDR3 DNA reads as TGTGCCTCGACCCCCGGGACAGCCTTGTCACCCCTCCACTTT.

This clone showed up just a few times. This chain uses TRBV9 with TRBJ2-6; D is ambiguous. Germline V gives CDR1 SGDLS, CDR2 YYNGEE. The CDR3 totals 15 residues. V shed 0 bases and J shed 7 bases, with 11 bases lying between them. The CDR3 spells CASSVGVQAANVLTF. The CDR3 nucleotides are TGTGCCAGCAGCGTAGGGGTTCAGGCAGCCAACGTCCTGACTTTC.